These 9 T cell receptor beta chains were sequenced from one sample in a study of T cell changes during pregnancy in multiple sclerosis. Libraries were prepared by immunoSEQ multiplex PCR; TCRdb keeps only in-frame clonotypes and omits some of them. The sample has approximately 74,000 clones; approximately 86% are singletons. The sequenced sample was peripheral blood, obtained before pregnancy. The receptors were gathered from a female donor with multiple sclerosis, enrolled in a pregnancy study.

The V gene is TRBV5-1, the J gene TRBJ1-1; a possible D gene is TRBD1 (5 bases). The CDR3 is 16 amino acids. Germline V CDR1 and CDR2: SGHRS, YFSETQ. V was cut by 1 base and J by 7 bases, with 20 bases left in between. The CDR3 nucleotides read TGCGCCAGCAGCTTGTTGACCTCGGATCCGGGGGGTGAAGCTTTCTTT. Protein sequence: CASSLLTSDPGGEAFF.

This sequence joins TRBV30 and TRBJ2-2; maybe TRBD2 (7 bases). The germline V gene encodes CDR1 GTSNPN and CDR2 SVGIG (reference sequence). V lost 1 base to trimming and J lost 6 bases, with 15 bases between them. CDR3 length equals 15 residues. The CDR3 loop is CAWSGLGAGAGELFF. CDR3 in DNA: TGTGCCTGGAGTGGCTTGGGGGCGGGGGCCGGGGAGCTGTTTTTT.

The rearrangement links TRBV28 to TRBJ1-2, with 10 bases identical to TRBD1. J gave up 7 bases and V 6 bases, and 14 bases lay outside the gene matches. This CDR3 region has 16 residues. Germline CDR1 is MDHEN and CDR2 is SYDVKM. The CDR3 region has the DNA TGTGCCAGCAGCACTACCTCTGGGACAGGGGCTCCTGGCTACACCTTC. Amino acid sequence: CASSTTSGTGAPGYTF.

This clone turned up a few times. The chain carries TRBV19 and TRBJ1-1; maybe TRBD1 (6 bases). CDR3 length: 13 amino acids. Deletions cut 5 bases from V and 5 bases from J, with 12 bases between. Germline V gene lookup returns CDR1 LNHDA and CDR2 SQIVND (reference sequence). CDR3 sequence (DNA): TGTGCCAGTAGTTTTCAGGGGACGACTGAAGCTTTCTTT. It encodes CASSFQGTTEAFF.

CDR3 sequence reads: CASRIQGAEEKLFF. CDR3 DNA sequence: TGTGCCAGCAGGATACAGGGGGCAGAAGAAAAACTGTTTTTT. This chain connects TRBV6-6 to TRBJ1-4; 9 bases map to TRBD1. J lost 8 bases, V lost 6 bases, and 7 bases had no gene match. CDR3 length: 14 residues. Germline V lookup: CDR1 MNHNY, CDR2 SVGAGI (reference sequence).

This chain links TRBV11-2 with TRBJ1-3; unclear D gene. The CDR3 extends over 13 amino acids. CDR1 is SGHAT and CDR2 is FQNNGV in the germline V gene. The V and J ends lost 8 bases and 7 bases respectively, with 15 bases between them. The CDR3 protein is CASAVHVSNTIYF. The CDR3 DNA follows: TGTGCCAGCGCGGTCCACGTTTCTAACACCATATATTTT. The full variable domain, rest sourced from reference TRBV11-2 and TRBJ1-3, is EAGVAQSPRYKIIEKRQSVAFWCNPISGHATLYWYQQILGQGPKLLIQFQNNGVVDDSQLPKDRFSAERLKGVDSTLKIQPAKLEDSAVYLCASAVHVSNTIYFGEGSWLTVV.

J is TRBJ1-2 and V is TRBV6-4, with 8 bases lining up with TRBD1. V dropped 5 bases and J dropped 4; count of bases not matched to a gene: 3. Germline assignment: CDR1 MRHNA and CDR2 SNTAGT. The CDR3 is made up of 13 amino acids. The CDR3 DNA is TGTGCCAGCAGTCGAACAGGGGGCTATGGCTACACCTTC. Protein: CASSRTGGYGYTF.

The chain uses TRBV4-2 and TRBJ2-3, with D possibly being TRBD2 (6 bases). The CDR3 has 17 amino acids. CDR1 and CDR2 from the germline V gene are LGHNA and YNFKEQ. V was trimmed by 4 bases and J by 1 base, leaving 18 bases between them. CDR3 nucleotide sequence: TGTGCCAGCAGCCTGCACCCCGGGGGTTTCGGCACAGATACGCAGTATTTT. As protein: CASSLHPGGFGTDTQYF.

The chain carries TRBV13 and TRBJ2-7; 11 nucleotides align to TRBD2. The J segment lost 9 bases and the V segment lost 5 bases, leaving 9 bases of the junction unmatched. Germline CDR1 is PRHDT and CDR2 is FYEKMQ (reference sequence). This CDR3 comprises 14 residues. DNA of the CDR3: TGTGCCAGCAGCCCTACCGGGACTAGCGGTGCGCAGTACTTC. Amino acids: CASSPTGTSGAQYF.